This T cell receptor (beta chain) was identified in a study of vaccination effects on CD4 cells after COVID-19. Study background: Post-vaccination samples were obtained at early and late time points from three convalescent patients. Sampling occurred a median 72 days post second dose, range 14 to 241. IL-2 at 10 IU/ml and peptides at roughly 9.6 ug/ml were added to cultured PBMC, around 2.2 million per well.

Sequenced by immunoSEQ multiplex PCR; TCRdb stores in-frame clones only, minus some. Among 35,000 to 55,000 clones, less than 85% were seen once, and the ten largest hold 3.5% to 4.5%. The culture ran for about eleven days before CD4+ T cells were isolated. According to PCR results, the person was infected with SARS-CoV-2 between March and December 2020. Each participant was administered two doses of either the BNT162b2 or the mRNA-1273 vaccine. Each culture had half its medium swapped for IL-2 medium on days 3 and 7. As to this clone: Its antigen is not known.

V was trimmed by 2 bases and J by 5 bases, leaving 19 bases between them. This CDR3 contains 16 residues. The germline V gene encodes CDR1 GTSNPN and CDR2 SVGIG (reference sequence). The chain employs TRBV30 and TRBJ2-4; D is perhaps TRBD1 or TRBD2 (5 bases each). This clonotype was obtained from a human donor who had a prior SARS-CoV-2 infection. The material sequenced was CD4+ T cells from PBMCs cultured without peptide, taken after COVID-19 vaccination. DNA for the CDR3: TGTGCCTGGAGTACCTATCGGGACGCCCGTGAAAACATTCAGTACTTC. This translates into CAWSTYRDARENIQYF.